Following are 6 T cell receptor beta chains from one sample sequenced in a study of T cell repertoires in cytomegalovirus infection. TCRdb independently ran MiXCR on the reads; one entry per CDR3 protein. The sample holds about a million distinct CDR3 sequences; 30% to 40% are singletons and the top ten take about an eighth. Which antigens these TCRs recognize remains unknown. Sequences were derived from cultured CD8+ T cells from PBMCs, sampled from culture after CMV antigen stimulation. Every receptor here comes from a human donor in good health (CMV status not recorded). Some clones in this sample may be carry-over from other donors' samples.

The V and J genes are TRBV19 and TRBJ2-5; TRBD2 matches at 12 bases. V gave up 7 bases and J gave up 7 bases; unmatched junction bases: 10. The length of the CDR3 is 15 residues. CDR1 is LNHDA and CDR2 is SQIVND in the germline V gene (reference sequence). CDR3 region: CASTPRTSGEGTQYF. CDR3 bases: TGTGCCAGTACCCCCCGGACTAGCGGGGAAGGGACCCAGTACTTC.

Many counts were recorded for this clonotype. The chain employs TRBV7-2 and TRBJ2-2; D perhaps matches TRBD2 (7 bases). With 9 bases removed from V and 1 base from J, the gap between germline ends came to 12 bases. The CDR3 is 14 residues long. In germline, CDR1 is SGHTA, CDR2 FQGNSA. As DNA, the CDR3 is TGTGCCAGAGGGGGGGGTGGGAACACCGGGGAGCTGTTTTTT. It codes for CARGGGGNTGELFF.

This chain links TRBV6-2 or TRBV6-3 with TRBJ1-2, with D maybe TRBD1 (6 bases). Deletions cut 7 bases from V and 3 bases from J, with 27 bases between. This CDR3 is 18 amino acids long. CDR1 and CDR2 from the germline V gene are MNHEY and SVGEGT. The CDR3 DNA is TGTGCCAGCACCCAGTTTTGGGCAGGGGACCTATCGGACTATGGCTACACCTTC. Its translation is CASTQFWAGDLSDYGYTF.

The rearrangement uses TRBV19 and TRBJ2-1; D is unclear. V lost 3 bases and J lost 2, with 8 bases in between. Germline V lookup: CDR1 LNHDA, CDR2 SQIVND (reference sequence). There are 14 residues in the CDR3. The CDR3 sequence is CASSIMDTYNEQFF. Here the CDR3 DNA reads TGTGCCAGTAGTATTATGGATACCTACAATGAGCAGTTCTTC. The entire variable domain, with the rest obtained from reference TRBV19 and TRBJ2-1, is as follows: DGGITQSPKYLFRKEGQNVTLSCEQNLNHDAMYWYRQDPGQGLRLIYYSQIVNDFQKGDIAEGYSVSREKKESFPLTVTSAQKNPTAFYLCASSIMDTYNEQFFGPGTRLTVL.

In its sample, this clonotype was seen a few times. The J gene is TRBJ2-7, the V gene TRBV7-6; a possible D gene is TRBD2 (6 bases). Trimming left V 3 bases short and J 0 bases short, with 12 bases between. The CDR3 length is 15 residues. Per the germline V gene, CDR1 is SGHVS and CDR2 is FNYEAQ. Here the CDR3 DNA reads TGTGCCAGCAGCTTTGGAGGGTCCAGCTCCTACGAGCAGTACTTC. This encodes CASSFGGSSSYEQYF.

This clonotype was counted only a few times. V is TRBV12-3 or TRBV12-4 and J is TRBJ2-3, with 14 bases lining up with TRBD2. Trimming cost V 4 bases and J 4 bases; bases outside gene matches: 10. This CDR3 contains 18 residues. CDR3 in amino acids: CASSSGLAGGGVADTQYF. CDR3 nucleotide sequence: TGTGCCAGCAGTTCCGGACTAGCGGGGGGTGGGGTCGCAGATACGCAGTATTTT.